The rows below give T cell receptor beta chains drawn from one sample of a study of T cells after yellow fever vaccination. From the 5' RACE reads, TCRdb called clonotypes with MiXCR, one entry per CDR3 protein. The data show around 550,000 distinct CDR3 sequences, 19% seen once. This material consisted of PBMCs, taken 15 days after the yellow fever booster vaccination. The receptors derive from a man aged 25 to 40 who received the YFV17D yellow fever vaccine. The CDR3 runs from the conserved cysteine through the conserved F or W. Each record gives: D gene, V gene, clone size, J gene, CDR3 protein, CDR3 DNA. D genes are given only for firm matches. Clone sizes are given selectively: once, few, many, or a class where the clone is expanded.

>NA|TRBV7-2|few|TRBJ2-1
CASSLSRYPSYNEQFF
TGTGCCAGCAGCTTAAGCAGGTACCCCTCCTACAATGAGCAGTTCTTC
>TRBD2|TRBV6-5|once|TRBJ2-1
CASSYSGTTNEQFF
TGTGCCAGCAGTTACTCAGGGACTACCAATGAGCAGTTCTTC
>NA|TRBV4-1|many|TRBJ2-1
CASSHQGRRDNEQFF
TGCGCCAGCAGCCACCAGGGAAGAAGGGACAATGAGCAGTTCTTC
>TRBD1|TRBV7-8|few|TRBJ2-2
CASSLPGGTGELFF
TGTGCCAGCAGCTTACCAGGGGGTACCGGGGAGCTGTTTTTT
>TRBD1|TRBV9|few|TRBJ2-7
CASSAPGQEPFLRREQYF
TGTGCCAGCAGCGCACCGGGACAGGAACCATTCTTACGTAGGGAGCAGTACTTC
>NA|TRBV6-2/TRBV6-3|NA|TRBJ2-7
CASSYRSVYEQYF
TGTGCCAGCAGTTACCGCAGTGTGTACGAGCAGTACTTC
>TRBD1|TRBV5-1|NA|TRBJ2-7
CASSSRADRVEFEQYF
TGCGCCAGCAGCTCCAGAGCCGACAGGGTGGAATTCGAGCAGTACTTC
>NA|TRBV5-6|few|TRBJ2-6
CASSSIGSGANVLTF
TGTGCCAGCAGCTCCATAGGGTCTGGGGCCAACGTCCTGACTTTC
>NA|TRBV7-2|NA|TRBJ2-7
CASSLGPRGGGYEQYF
TGTGCCAGCAGCTTAGGCCCAAGGGGCGGTGGCTACGAGCAGTACTTC
>TRBD2|TRBV7-9|NA|TRBJ2-1
CASRPPGLAVNEQFF
TGTGCCAGCAGACCGCCGGGACTAGCAGTCAATGAGCAGTTCTTC
>NA|TRBV20-1|NA|TRBJ2-2
CSAMREGAGELFF
TGCAGTGCTATGAGGGAAGGCGCCGGGGAGCTGTTTTTT
>NA|TRBV7-8|NA|TRBJ2-1
CASSLALISSSYNEQFF
TGTGCCAGCAGCTTAGCGTTGATTTCTAGCTCCTACAATGAGCAGTTCTTC
>NA|TRBV12-3/TRBV12-4|NA|TRBJ1-1
CASSLRGVWTEAFF
TGTGCCAGCAGTTTAAGGGGGGTTTGGACTGAAGCTTTCTTT
>TRBD2|TRBV7-6|few|TRBJ2-5
CASSRGTTQETQYF
TGTGCCAGCAGCCGCGGGACTACCCAAGAGACCCAGTACTTC
>NA|TRBV6-5|few|TRBJ2-1
CASREEDTEQFF
TGTGCCAGCAGGGAAGAGGACACCGAGCAGTTCTTC
>NA|TRBV7-2|NA|TRBJ2-7
CASSLTGRGSYEQYF
TGTGCCAGCAGCTTAACGGGCAGGGGCTCCTACGAGCAGTACTTC
>TRBD2|TRBV7-2|few|TRBJ2-1
CASSHGTSGSSYNEQFF
TGTGCCAGCAGCCACGGGACTAGCGGGAGCTCCTACAATGAGCAGTTCTTC
>NA|TRBV6-2/TRBV6-3|NA|TRBJ1-2
CASRYYGRTLRGYTF
TGTGCCAGCAGATACTATGGACGGACGCTACGGGGCTACACCTTC
>TRBD2|TRBV7-9|NA|TRBJ2-4
CASSRGTSEAKNIQYF
TGTGCCAGCAGCCGAGGGACTAGCGAAGCCAAAAACATTCAGTACTTC
>NA|TRBV27|NA|TRBJ2-3
CASSLRDITDTQYF
TGTGCCAGCAGTCTCCGGGACATCACAGATACGCAGTATTTT
>NA|TRBV12-3/TRBV12-4|few|TRBJ2-3
CASSFPSLTRGTDTQYF
TGTGCCAGCAGTTTCCCCTCCCTCACGAGGGGCACAGATACGCAGTATTTT
>NA|TRBV7-2|few|TRBJ1-6
CASSLTGTASSPLHF
TGTGCCAGCAGCTTAACCGGGACGGCCAGCTCACCCCTCCACTTT
>NA|TRBV20-1|few|TRBJ1-5
CSAKGLSNQPQHF
TGCAGTGCTAAGGGTTTGAGCAATCAGCCCCAGCATTTT
>NA|TRBV7-9|NA|TRBJ1-1
CASSAPTMNTEAFF
TGTGCCAGCAGCGCGCCTACCATGAACACTGAAGCTTTCTTT
>NA|TRBV5-6|NA|TRBJ2-1
CASSLKPHNEQFF
TGTGCCAGCAGCTTGAAACCTCACAATGAGCAGTTCTTC
>TRBD2|TRBV7-9|NA|TRBJ2-7
CASSLRPSGYEQYF
TGTGCCAGCAGCTTAAGGCCTAGCGGCTACGAGCAGTACTTC